This T cell receptor (beta chain) was identified during a study of T cell responses to AZD1222 COVID-19 vaccine. Some clones are missing from TCRdb's copy, which holds only in-frame ones; the method was immunoSEQ multiplex PCR. Of over 120,000 clones in the sample, 90% to 95% were seen once. As to this clone: The antigen is unknown.

The CDR3 has 11 residues. Between the trimmed V and J ends, which lost 10 bases and 2 bases, there was a span of 9 bases. CDR1 is MNHEY and CDR2 is SMNVEV in the germline V gene (reference sequence). Findings of the study overall: Donors were largely white British and mainly female; clonal diversity was possibly underestimated.

The TCR comes from an adult in good health. V is TRBV27 and J is TRBJ2-7; TRBD1 might be the D (5 bases). Material: peripheral blood, obtained on day 0 of AZD1222 vaccination. The CDR3 bases are TGTGCCACCTGGGGCCCCTACGAGCAGTACTTC. Protein product: CATWGPYEQYF.